The 32 T cell receptor beta chains in this list originate from one sample, sequenced in a study of vaccination and CD4 T cells after COVID-19 (dated by TCRdb to the early 2020s). Their antigen targets remain unknown. The library was prepared using PCR. TCRdb lists the instrument as Illumina iSeq 100. At the Johns Hopkins FTIC core, DNA from the cultured CD4+ T cells underwent TCR sequencing with the Oncomine TCR Beta short-read assay. Using fastp at Q25 and MiXCR, TCRdb reprocessed the public reads and kept productive beta chains. Every entry covers one CDR3 protein and lists the most common genes and DNA from its rows. The sample table lists fewer than 5,000 distinct CDR3 sequences, 75% to 85% of them with a count of one. The top ten clonotypes cover roughly 49% of the sample. This specimen's treatment or condition label, per the study, means: approximately 9-day PBMC culture with coronavirus spike peptide pools or control peptides (ViraFEST assay).

Input material: CD4+ T cells from blood, cultured in vitro. These receptors originate from a human donor who had recovered from COVID-19.

The chain couples TRBV20-1 to TRBJ1-2, with D perhaps TRBD1 (5 bases). Germline CDR1 DFQATT, CDR2 SNEGSKA (reference sequence). Trimming pared 6 bases from V and 2 bases from J, leaving 10 bases between. The length of the CDR3 is 12 residues. CDR3 protein: CSAQTENYGYTF. Here the CDR3 DNA reads TGCAGTGCCCAGACAGAAAACTATGGCTACACCTTC.

This rearrangement joins TRBV7-2 to TRBJ2-1; the D is unclear. Trimming took 3 bases from V and 3 from J, leaving 6 bases between them. Germline V gene lookup returns CDR1 SGHTA and CDR2 FQGNSA. The CDR3 contains 13 residues. The CDR3 region has the DNA TGTGCCAGCAGCTTCTCTGGCTACAATGAGCAGTTCTTC. Protein sequence: CASSFSGYNEQFF.

V gene TRBV18 combines with J gene TRBJ1-6; 9 nucleotides align to TRBD1. The J segment lost 8 bases and the V segment lost 3 bases, leaving 8 bases of the junction unmatched. The germline V gene encodes CDR1 KGHSH and CDR2 LQKENI. The CDR3 extends over 16 amino acids. The CDR3 nucleotides read TGTGCCAGCTCACCCGCGGGGACAGGGTTTGATTCACCCCTCCACTTT. Amino acids: CASSPAGTGFDSPLHF. The full variable domain, completed using reference TRBV18 and TRBJ1-6, is NAGVMQNPRHLVRRRGQEARLRCSPMKGHSHVYWYRQLPEEGLKFMVYLQKENIIDESGMPKERFSAEFPKEGPSILRIQQVVRGDSAAYFCASSPAGTGFDSPLHFGNGTRLTVT.

This sequence joins TRBV4-2 and TRBJ2-5, with 10 bases lining up with TRBD2. CDR3 size: 19 residues. J lost 5 bases, V lost 3 bases, and 18 bases had no gene match. The germline V gene encodes CDR1 LGHNA and CDR2 YNFKEQ. CDR3 residues: CASSQPTGAGGQDRETQYF. DNA for the CDR3: TGTGCCAGCAGCCAGCCCACGGGAGCGGGGGGGCAGGATAGGGAGACCCAGTACTTC.

This chain uses TRBV15 with TRBJ1-2; no clear D gene. The CDR3 runs 15 residues. Deletions cut 0 bases from V and 7 bases from J, with 15 bases between. CDR1 is LNHNV and CDR2 is YYDKDF in the germline V gene (reference sequence). CDR3 sequence reads: CATSRDWPVVVGYTF. CDR3 in DNA: TGTGCCACCAGCAGAGATTGGCCGGTGGTTGTTGGCTACACCTTC. Full variable domain (rest looked up from reference TRBV15 and TRBJ1-2): DAMVIQNPRYQVTQFGKPVTLSCSQTLNHNVMYWYQQKSSQAPKLLFHYYDKDFNNEADTPDNFQSRRPNTSFCFLDIRSPGLGDTAMYLCATSRDWPVVVGYTFGSGTRLTVV.

This clonotype was recorded once. CDR3 DNA: TGCAGTGCTACCCTGGGGCCAATGAACACTGAAGCTTTCTTT. Translating gives CSATLGPMNTEAFF. This chain joins TRBV20-1 and TRBJ1-1; D possibly corresponds to TRBD1 (5 bases). Looked up from germline, CDR1 is DFQATT and CDR2 is SNEGSKA (reference sequence). The CDR3 spans 14 residues. Trimming removed 4 bases at V and 0 bases at J, with 12 bases between.

The CDR3: CASSYTQGLTYEQYF. The CDR3 nucleotides are TGTGCCAGCAGTTACACACAGGGGCTTACCTACGAGCAGTACTTC. The V gene is TRBV6-5, the J gene TRBJ2-7; 7 bases line up with TRBD1. V shed 2 bases, J shed 2 bases, and the junction held 6 bases outside the gene matches. CDR3 length: 15 amino acids. The germline V gene has CDR1 MNHEY and CDR2 SVGAGI.

V gene TRBV20-1 combines with J gene TRBJ1-2; D is possibly TRBD1 (5 bases). V was trimmed by 2 bases and J by 0 bases, leaving 7 bases between them. This CDR3 region has 13 residues. Germline V gene data show CDR1 as DFQATT and CDR2 as SNEGSKA (reference sequence). DNA for the CDR3: TGCAGTGCTAGAACAGGACCTAACTATGGCTACACCTTC. This encodes CSARTGPNYGYTF.

The rearrangement links TRBV6-1 to TRBJ1-6, with D unresolved. CDR3 length: 13 amino acids. Germline CDR1 is MNHNS and CDR2 is SASEGT. V lost 2 bases, J lost 3 bases, and 2 bases lay in between. The CDR3 region is CASSERYNSPLHF. CDR3 coding DNA: TGTGCCAGCAGTGAACGCTATAATTCACCCCTCCACTTT.

As DNA, the CDR3 is TGTGCCAGCTACCGGGGGGAATTTAGCACAGATACGCAGTATTTT. Its protein product is CASYRGEFSTDTQYF. This rearrangement joins TRBV6-2 or TRBV6-3 to TRBJ2-3, with 7 nucleotides matching TRBD2. J lost 0 bases, V lost 8 bases, and 8 bases had no gene match. Germline CDR1 and CDR2: MNHEY and SVGEGT. This CDR3 spans 15 amino acids.

This chain connects TRBV27 to TRBJ1-2; weak D call: TRBD1 (6 bases). Germline CDR1 reads MNHEY; CDR2 reads SMNVEV (reference sequence). Trimming removed 6 bases from V and 0 bases from J, with 17 bases in between. The CDR3 sequence is 16 residues long. CDR3 sequence reads: CASRQGGWGANYGYTF. The CDR3 DNA sequence: TGTGCCAGCAGACAGGGAGGTTGGGGGGCTAACTATGGCTACACCTTC.

V is TRBV7-2 and J is TRBJ2-7; maybe TRBD2 (6 bases). Trimming pared 1 base from V and 4 bases from J, leaving 20 bases between. This CDR3 region has 17 residues. Germline-derived CDR1 and CDR2 are SGHTA and FQGNSA. The CDR3 loop is CASSLVVSRSGLYEQYF. Here the CDR3 DNA reads TGTGCCAGCAGCTTAGTTGTTTCGCGTAGCGGACTTTACGAGCAGTACTTC.

This clonotype came up a few times. V usage is TRBV5-4 and J usage is TRBJ2-1; TRBD1 matches at 10 bases. Germline V CDR1 and CDR2: SGHNT, YYREEE (reference sequence). V shed 6 bases and J 6 bases; nucleotides not matched to a gene: 9. CDR3 length: 15 residues. This CDR3 is CASTPRDRGTNEQFF. The CDR3 coding sequence is TGTGCCAGCACCCCCAGGGACAGGGGTACCAATGAGCAGTTCTTC. Using reference TRBV5-4 and TRBJ2-1 for the parts outside the CDR3, the full variable domain is ETGVTQSPTHLIKTRGQQVTLRCSSQSGHNTVSWYQQALGQGPQFIFQYYREEENGRGNFPPRFSGLQFPNYSSELNVNALELDDSALYLCASTPRDRGTNEQFFGPGTRLTVL.

CDR3 coding DNA: TGTGCCAGCAGACGAACCCCCTTATCGAGAAGGCTTGATGGCTACACCTTC. This gives the protein CASRRTPLSRRLDGYTF. V usage is TRBV27 and J usage is TRBJ1-2; D not certain. Deletions cut 6 bases from V and 6 bases from J, with 26 bases between. This CDR3 is built from 17 residues. Per the germline V gene, CDR1 is MNHEY and CDR2 is SMNVEV (reference sequence).

The V and J genes are TRBV11-2 and TRBJ2-3; 8 bases are shared with TRBD2. The J segment lost 4 bases and the V segment lost 1 base, leaving 4 bases of the junction unmatched. The length of the CDR3 is 15 residues. Germline V gene data show CDR1 as SGHAT and CDR2 as FQNNGV. The CDR3 spells CASSLVGGGPDTQYF. For the CDR3, the DNA is TGTGCCAGCAGCTTAGTTGGCGGGGGGCCAGATACGCAGTATTTT.

The rearrangement joins TRBV7-2 to TRBJ1-2; D not certain. Germline assignment: CDR1 SGHTA and CDR2 FQGNSA. The CDR3 consists of 14 residues. The V end lost 1 base, the J end lost 5 bases, and 11 bases lay between the germline ends. The CDR3 DNA sequence: TGTGCCAGCAGCTTAGGCTCCGGGCAATATGGCTACACCTTC. Translating it yields CASSLGSGQYGYTF.

The genes are TRBV6-1 and TRBJ1-6, with D unclear. Germline V CDR1 and CDR2: MNHNS, SASEGT. The CDR3 loop spans 15 amino acids. Trimming pared 4 bases from V and 4 bases from J, leaving 11 bases between. The CDR3 loop reads CASSGAEPYNSPLHF. The CDR3 DNA sequence: TGTGCCAGCAGTGGAGCAGAACCTTATAATTCACCCCTCCACTTT.

This clonotype was recorded a few times. The chain has TRBV6-5 and TRBJ2-7, with D possibly being TRBD2 (6 bases). The germline V gene encodes CDR1 MNHEY and CDR2 SVGAGI. The CDR3 consists of 15 residues. Deletions cut 6 bases from V and 0 bases from J, with 15 bases between. The CDR3 DNA sequence: TGTGCCAGCAGATTACTAGCCCTCAGCTCCTACGAGCAGTACTTC. It translates to CASRLLALSSYEQYF.

The sample holds one count of this clonotype. The J gene is TRBJ1-6, the V gene TRBV6-1; 9 bases match TRBD1. The junction had 5 bases not matched to a gene; V was cut back by 7 bases and J by 7 bases. Germline V gives CDR1 MNHNS, CDR2 SASEGT. The CDR3 totals 14 residues. CDR3 DNA: TGTGCCAGCACCACCGGACAGGGGAATTCACCCCTCCACTTT. Translating gives CASTTGQGNSPLHF.

The rearrangement links TRBV15 to TRBJ1-2, with D possibly being TRBD1 (5 bases). Germline loops: CDR1 LNHNV, CDR2 YYDKDF (reference sequence). V was clipped by 1 base and J by 8 bases, with 14 bases between them. This CDR3 has 14 residues. The CDR3 loop reads CATSRGGQGGGYTF. The CDR3 region has the DNA TGTGCCACCAGCAGAGGTGGCCAGGGCGGAGGCTACACCTTC.

This chain joins TRBV7-9 and TRBJ2-3; D call uncertain. Germline V CDR1 and CDR2: SEHNR, FQNEAQ (reference sequence). Between the trimmed V and J ends, which lost 1 base and 3 bases, there was a span of 8 bases. The length of the CDR3 is 14 residues. The CDR3 DNA reads TGTGCCAGCAGCTTAGGGTCGTCGACAGATACGCAGTATTTT. Its protein is CASSLGSSTDTQYF. The variable domain in full, with the rest retrieved from reference TRBV7-9 and TRBJ2-3, is DTGVSQNPRHKITKRGQNVTFRCDPISEHNRLYWYRQTLGQGPEFLTYFQNEAQLEKSRLLSDRFSAERPKGSFSTLEIQRTEQGDSAMYLCASSLGSSTDTQYFGPGTRLTVL.

The chain is built from TRBV7-2 and TRBJ2-1; 7 nucleotides match TRBD1. CDR1 is SGHTA and CDR2 is FQGNSA in the germline V gene. The trim removed 6 bases at V and 5 bases at J, leaving 7 bases unmatched. CDR3 length equals 14 residues. CDR3 nucleotide sequence: TGTGCCAGCAGGACAGGGATAAGGAACAATGAGCAGTTCTTC. It is translated as CASRTGIRNNEQFF.

V and J are TRBV20-1 and TRBJ2-5, with D perhaps assigned TRBD1 or TRBD2 (6 bases each). Germline assignment: CDR1 DFQATT and CDR2 SNEGSKA (reference sequence). V shed 5 bases and J shed 5 bases, with 18 bases lying between them. The CDR3 is made up of 14 amino acids. The CDR3 DNA is TGCAGTGCTTTCCAGGGGACTTTTAGGGAGACCCAGTACTTC. Translated, it gives CSAFQGTFRETQYF.

V gene TRBV6-4 combines with J gene TRBJ2-3; 11 nucleotides line up with TRBD2. Germline assignment: CDR1 MRHNA and CDR2 SNTAGT. J was trimmed by 3 bases and V by 3 bases; bases with no gene match: 2. This CDR3 comprises 15 residues. The CDR3 DNA is TGTGCCAGCAGTGAATCTAGCGGGGGGACAGATACGCAGTATTTT. Translation gives CASSESSGGTDTQYF.

The genes are TRBV6-1 and TRBJ1-5; D is perhaps TRBD1 (5 bases). The CDR3 consists of 15 residues. Germline CDR1 and CDR2: MNHNS and SASEGT. The V end was cut by 7 bases, the J end by 2 bases, with 15 bases between. CDR3: CASTPQGSGNQPQHF. CDR3 coding DNA: TGTGCCAGCACCCCGCAGGGCTCTGGCAATCAGCCCCAGCATTTT.

This chain uses TRBV20-1 with TRBJ2-7; TRBD1 matches at 9 bases. In germline, CDR1 is DFQATT, CDR2 SNEGSKA (reference sequence). V gave up 5 bases and J gave up 5 bases; unmatched junction bases: 10. This CDR3 spans 14 amino acids. CDR3 DNA sequence: TGCAGTGCTGGCCGGGGACAGGGTGCTGACGAGCAGTACTTC. Translation gives CSAGRGQGADEQYF.

This clonotype was picked up a small number of times. The chain employs TRBV7-8 and TRBJ1-6, with a possible D match to TRBD1 (6 bases). The CDR3 runs 16 residues. V was shortened by 4 bases and J by 7 bases, with 17 bases between the two germline ends. Germline CDR1 is SGHVS and CDR2 is FQNEAQ. CDR3 sequence (DNA): TGTGCCAGCAGCTCCAGGGCAGGGGCCCTCAATTCACCCCTCCACTTT. It translates to CASSSRAGALNSPLHF. Complete variable domain (other parts from reference TRBV7-8 and TRBJ1-6): GAGVSQSPRYKVAKRGQDVALRCDPISGHVSLFWYQQALGQGPEFLTYFQNEAQLDKSGLPSDRFFAERPEGSVSTLKIQRTQQEDSAVYLCASSSRAGALNSPLHFGNGTRLTVT.

The chain is built from TRBV27 and TRBJ1-5, with TRBD1 as a possible D gene (6 bases). V was clipped by 0 bases and J by 2 bases, with 17 bases between them. From germline, CDR1 is MNHEY and CDR2 SMNVEV (reference sequence). CDR3 size: 18 residues. The CDR3 nucleotides read TGTGCCAGCAGTTTATCCGTTACAGGGCGAGGGGGCAATCAGCCCCAGCATTTT. Translating gives CASSLSVTGRGGNQPQHF.

This chain links TRBV6-1 with TRBJ1-2; a weak D match, TRBD1 (5 bases). The CDR3 has 16 amino acids. Looked up from germline, CDR1 is MNHNS and CDR2 is SASEGT. The V end lost 0 bases, the J end lost 5 bases, and 16 bases lay between the germline ends. The CDR3 reads CASSEALGAALYGYTF. CDR3 coding DNA: TGTGCCAGCAGTGAAGCTTTAGGGGCGGCTTTATATGGCTACACCTTC.

The V gene is TRBV6-1, the J gene TRBJ2-7, with 7 bases matching TRBD1. The V segment lost 6 bases and the J segment 2 bases; nucleotides outside the gene matches: 7. This CDR3 spans 14 amino acids. Germline-derived CDR1 and CDR2 are MNHNS and SASEGT. CDR3 in amino acids: CASRTTGRAYEQYF. In DNA form, the CDR3 reads TGTGCCAGCAGGACGACAGGGCGGGCCTACGAGCAGTACTTC.

This chain connects TRBV7-6 to TRBJ2-5; D is uncertain. Germline V CDR1 and CDR2: SGHVS, FNYEAQ. V gave up 1 base and J gave up 5 bases, with 2 bases separating them. This CDR3 region has 11 residues. The CDR3 spells CASSLVETQYF. CDR3 nucleotides: TGTGCCAGCAGCTTAGTTGAGACCCAGTACTTC.

The chain recombines TRBV11-2 with TRBJ1-2; possible D gene TRBD1, 6 bases. CDR1 and CDR2 (germline): SGHAT, FQNNGV. The V end lost 2 bases, the J end lost 6 bases, and 13 bases lay between the germline ends. The CDR3 runs to 14 residues. The CDR3 loop reads CASSLFPGANGYTF. The DNA of the CDR3 is TGTGCCAGCAGCTTATTTCCGGGGGCGAATGGCTACACCTTC.